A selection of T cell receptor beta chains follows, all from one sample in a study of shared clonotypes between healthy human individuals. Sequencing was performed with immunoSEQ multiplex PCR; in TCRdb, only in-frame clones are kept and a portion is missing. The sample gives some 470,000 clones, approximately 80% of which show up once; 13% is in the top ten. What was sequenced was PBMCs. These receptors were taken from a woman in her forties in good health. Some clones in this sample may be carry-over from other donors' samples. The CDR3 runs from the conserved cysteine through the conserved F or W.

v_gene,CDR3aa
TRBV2,CASSEGVGTDTQYF
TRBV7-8,CASSLLAGGPWEQYF
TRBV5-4,CASSRTHGGSGNTIYF
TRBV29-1,CSGKRGADGYTF
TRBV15,CAGRGAPRGYTF
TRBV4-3,CASSQELGQVIYEQYF
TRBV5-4,CASSRGQGEIEKLFF
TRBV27,CASSLGTGELFF
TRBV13,CASSPGTTSSYNEQFF
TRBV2,CASSVGGWDGYTF
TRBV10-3,CAISEDLTGELFF
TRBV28,CASSFGGDLFSGNTIYF
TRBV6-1,CASTRGTSGNNEQFF
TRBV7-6,CASSPIQGAVEAFF
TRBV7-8,CASSDRGLFTDTQYF
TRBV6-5,CASSSPGLGTYEQYF
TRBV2,CASSRQSGANVLTF
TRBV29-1,CSVEQERTGLYEQYF
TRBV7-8,CASSLARDNTEAFF
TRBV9,CASSVDGTPFF
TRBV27,CASSFEAGSSYEQYF
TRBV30,CAWTQRTFHGYTF
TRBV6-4,CASSGLAGSTDTQYF
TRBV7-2,CASSWDGGNTIYF
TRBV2,CASSELRTQPQHF
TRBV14,CASSHPYNEQFF
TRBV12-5,CASGLAGQGTHTDTQYF
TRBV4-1,CASSQPYAVAGIYNEQFF
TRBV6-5,CASAPQRDSYGYTF
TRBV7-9,CASSPHGLAGVWIAGELFF
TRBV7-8,CASSLPSGESHNEQFF
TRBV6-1,CASSLTGANVLTF
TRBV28,CASNHLGTDTQYF
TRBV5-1,CASSPLAGEVDTQYF
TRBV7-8,CASSLEGYGYEQYF
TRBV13,CASSLGNLGSGNTIYF
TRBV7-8,CASSLLREELGEQFF
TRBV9,CASSVGPGYGYTF
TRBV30,CAWTGGSYYNEQFF
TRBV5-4,CASSPGQDPEQYF
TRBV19,CASSSDSELYGYTF
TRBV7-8,CASSMHRDLHNEQFF
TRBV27,CASSLYTPGLAPEQFF